Below, 17 T cell receptor beta chains from the same sample are listed, as sequenced in a study of pediatric ulcerative colitis. Sequencing was performed with immunoSEQ multiplex PCR; in TCRdb, only in-frame clones are kept and a portion is missing. The sample carries under 5,500 clones, approximately 90% recorded once. The specimen was blood. Receptors were obtained from a boy younger than 18 with mild ulcerative colitis.

The chain uses TRBV9 and TRBJ1-6; TRBD1 matches at 7 bases. J gave up 7 bases and V 2 bases, and 6 bases lay outside the gene matches. The CDR3 is 15 amino acids. The V gene's germline CDR1 is SGDLS and CDR2 YYNGEE. The CDR3: CASSVGTVQNSPLHF. DNA of the CDR3: TGTGCCAGCAGCGTTGGGACAGTACAAAATTCACCCCTCCACTTT.

A note on this clone: Other DNA sequences in this specimen translate into the identical CDR3. This rearrangement joins TRBV7-2 to TRBJ2-1, with TRBD2 identical over 11 bases. The CDR3 sequence is 18 residues long. Trimming removed 5 bases from V and 4 bases from J; junction bases left unmatched: 13. The germline gives CDR1 SGHTA, CDR2 FQGNSA. CDR3 nucleotide sequence: TGTGCCAGCAGCCCTGGTCGGGTAGCGGGGGGGGTTTACAATGAGCAGTTCTTC. Amino acids: CASSPGRVAGGVYNEQFF.

The rearrangement links TRBV7-2 to TRBJ2-7; 8 bases are a match to TRBD2. Per germline, CDR1 SGHTA and CDR2 FQGNSA. The CDR3 contains 16 residues. V trimming: 6 bases; J trimming: 2 bases; junction bases outside the gene matches: 12. The CDR3 nucleotides are TGTGCCAGCAGGATCGGGGGGGGGTACAGCGCCTACGAGCAGTACTTC. Translated, it gives CASRIGGGYSAYEQYF. Full variable domain (missing parts from reference TRBV7-2 and TRBJ2-7): GAGVSQSPSNKVTEKGKDVELRCDPISGHTALYWYRQSLGQGLEFLIYFQGNSAPDKSGLPSDRFSAERTGGSVSTLTIQRTQQEDSAVYLCASRIGGGYSAYEQYFGPGTRLTVT.

The chain uses TRBV5-1 and TRBJ2-1; 7 bases line up with TRBD2. The CDR3 spans 17 residues. Germline V CDR1 and CDR2: SGHRS, YFSETQ. V lost 0 bases to trimming and J lost 3 bases; unmatched junction nucleotides: 9. The CDR3 region has the DNA TGCGCCAGCAGCTTGGTAATCCAGCGGGGCTTCTACAATGAGCAGTTCTTC. This sequence encodes CASSLVIQRGFYNEQFF.

The sample holds one count of this clone. V usage is TRBV11-1 and J usage is TRBJ2-7; D possibly matches TRBD1 or TRBD2 (5 bases each). Germline values: CDR1 SGHAT, CDR2 FQDESV (reference sequence). V dropped 0 bases and J dropped 2 bases, with 14 bases sitting between them. The CDR3 is 16 amino acids. CDR3 nucleotides: TGTGCCAGCAGCTTAGCTGAGGGGAACGGACCCTACGAGCAGTACTTC. It codes for CASSLAEGNGPYEQYF.

The V call is TRBV28, the J call TRBJ1-1, with TRBD1 matching 9 bases. The V segment lost 5 bases and the J segment 3 bases; nucleotides outside the gene matches: 4. This CDR3 has 14 residues. Germline assignment: CDR1 MDHEN and CDR2 SYDVKM. The CDR3 sequence is CASSTGQGYTEAFF. The CDR3 DNA follows: TGTGCCAGCAGTACGGGACAGGGTTACACTGAAGCTTTCTTT.

The chain combines TRBV5-6 with TRBJ1-4, with a possible D match to TRBD1 (5 bases). CDR3 size: 13 residues. CDR1 is SGHDT, CDR2 YYEEEE, per germline. V gave up 4 bases and J gave up 5 bases, with 9 bases separating them. The CDR3 DNA sequence: TGTGCCAGCAGCCCGACAGAGAATGAAAAACTGTTTTTT. Translating gives CASSPTENEKLFF.

The chain couples TRBV10-3 to TRBJ1-4; 8 bases are shared with TRBD1. With V trimmed by 3 bases and J by 8 bases, 8 bases remained unmatched. The CDR3 consists of 15 residues. In germline, CDR1 is ENHRY, CDR2 SYGVKD. In DNA form, the CDR3 reads TGTGCCATCAGTGACTCGACAGGGGCGGCCGAAAAACTGTTTTTT. Translating it yields CAISDSTGAAEKLFF.

This chain uses TRBV28 with TRBJ2-7, with 10 bases fitting TRBD2. The germline V gene encodes CDR1 MDHEN and CDR2 SYDVKM. J was trimmed by 0 bases and V by 4 bases; bases with no gene match: 3. The CDR3 runs to 15 residues. The CDR3 loop reads CASSSWTSGSYEQYF. The CDR3 bases are TGTGCCAGCAGTTCTTGGACTAGCGGCTCCTACGAGCAGTACTTC.

This clone occurred once. V is TRBV7-9 and J is TRBJ1-2, with 8 bases fitting TRBD1. Looked up from germline, CDR1 is SEHNR and CDR2 is FQNEAQ (reference sequence). The ends lost 5 bases at V and 4 bases at J; junction bases unmatched: 6. This CDR3 has 14 amino acids. The CDR3 spells CASSLRQGTYGYTF. The CDR3 nucleotides are TGTGCCAGCAGCCTTAGACAGGGGACCTATGGCTACACCTTC.

V usage is TRBV21-1 and J usage is TRBJ2-1; the D call TRBD1 from the table was never checked on the DNA. TRBV21-1 is given as a pseudogene. The CDR3 is 16 amino acids. The CDR3 region has the DNA TGTGCCAGCAGCAAAATTTTAGAGTTACCAGGAAATGAGCAGTTCTTC. The encoded protein is CASSKILELPGNEQFF.

The chain links TRBV19 to TRBJ1-1; D may be TRBD1 (5 bases). V lost 11 bases, J lost 1 base, and 11 bases lay in between. The V gene's germline CDR1 is LNHDA and CDR2 SQIVND (reference sequence). The CDR3 spans 12 residues. CDR3 DNA sequence: TGTGCCTCGAACCAGGGGAACACTGAAGCTTTCTTT. Amino acids: CASNQGNTEAFF.

This sequence joins TRBV5-1 and TRBJ2-7; D ambiguous. The V and J ends lost 0 bases and 1 base respectively, with 2 bases between them. The CDR3 spans 12 residues. Germline CDR1 and CDR2: SGHRS and YFSETQ. The chain's CDR3 is CASSLESYEQYF. For the CDR3, the DNA is TGCGCCAGCAGCTTGGAGTCCTACGAGCAGTACTTC.

V gene TRBV27 combines with J gene TRBJ1-2; perhaps TRBD1 as D (5 bases). The germline V and J ends were trimmed by 0 bases and 4 bases, with 12 bases remaining between them. This CDR3 contains 15 residues. CDR1 and CDR2 from the germline V gene are MNHEY and SMNVEV (reference sequence). CDR3 sequence (DNA): TGTGCCAGCAGTTTATCTGGGGCGCACACCTATGGCTACACCTTC. Amino acid sequence: CASSLSGAHTYGYTF.

The rearrangement links TRBV14 to TRBJ1-5; D is undetermined. Trimming shortened V by 4 bases and J by 6 bases, and 13 bases separated the two germline ends. CDR1 is SGHDN and CDR2 is FVKESK in the germline V gene. This CDR3 contains 14 residues. DNA for the CDR3: TGTGCCAGCAGCCCAGAGGGTTGGGGTCAGCCCCAGCATTTT. It specifies CASSPEGWGQPQHF.

This clone was seen only once. V and J are TRBV18 and TRBJ2-2; maybe TRBD1 (5 bases). V shed 5 bases and J shed 1 base, with 8 bases lying between them. The CDR3 has 14 residues. In germline, CDR1 is KGHSH, CDR2 LQKENI. In DNA form, the CDR3 reads TGTGCCAGCTCAGATGGACAGAACACCGGGGAGCTGTTTTTT. It is translated as CASSDGQNTGELFF.

The chain carries TRBV4-1 and TRBJ1-3, with D perhaps TRBD1 (5 bases). CDR3 length: 17 amino acids. V was cut by 0 bases and J by 0 bases, with 12 bases left in between. CDR1 and CDR2 (germline): MGHRA, YSYEKL. The CDR3 region has the DNA TGCGCCAGCAGCCAAGATGACGGGGGAGCCTCTGGAAACACCATATATTTT. It is translated as CASSQDDGGASGNTIYF.